This T cell receptor (beta chain) was documented in a study of blood T cell repertoires in COVID-19. Study-wide background: Sites across the United States, Italy and Spain contributed samples from acute and convalescent COVID-19. T cells, B-cell-depleted T cells, or PBMCs supplied cDNA or gDNA.

In the original analysis: Reference gene primer amplification gave nucleated cell count estimates. Clones were sequenced by immunoSEQ multiplex PCR, and TCRdb holds only the in-frame ones, with some missing. V, J and clone size are those of that table, while D and trimming were read from the DNA. The top ten clones hold about an eighth of a sample with 270,000 or so clones, approximately 83% of them seen once. There are 17 residues in the CDR3. CDR1 and CDR2 (germline): KGHSH, LQKENI. V lost 0 bases to trimming and J lost 4 bases; unmatched junction nucleotides: 6. The source is a human donor in a cohort sampled during active COVID-19. V gene TRBV18 combines with J gene TRBJ2-2; 9 bases agree with TRBD1. Sequencing used peripheral blood. The CDR3 protein is CASSPPGQGTSTGELFF. CDR3 in DNA: TGTGCCAGCTCACCACCTGGACAGGGGACCTCCACCGGGGAGCTGTTTTTT.